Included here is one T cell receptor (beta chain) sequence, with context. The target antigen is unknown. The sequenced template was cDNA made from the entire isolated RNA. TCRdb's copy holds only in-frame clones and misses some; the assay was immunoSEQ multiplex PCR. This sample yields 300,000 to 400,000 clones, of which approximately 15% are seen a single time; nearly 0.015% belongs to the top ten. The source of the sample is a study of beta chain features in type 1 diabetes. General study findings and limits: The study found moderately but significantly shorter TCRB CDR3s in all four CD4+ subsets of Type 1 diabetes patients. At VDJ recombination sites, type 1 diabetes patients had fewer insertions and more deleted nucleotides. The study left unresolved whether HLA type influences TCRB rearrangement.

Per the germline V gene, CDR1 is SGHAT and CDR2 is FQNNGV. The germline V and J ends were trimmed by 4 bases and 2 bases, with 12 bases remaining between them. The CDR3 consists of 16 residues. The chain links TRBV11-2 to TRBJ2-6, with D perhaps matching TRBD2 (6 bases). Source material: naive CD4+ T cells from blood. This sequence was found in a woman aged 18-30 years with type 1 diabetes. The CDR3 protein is CASSSPLAPGANVLTF. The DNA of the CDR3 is TGTGCCAGCAGCTCCCCCCTAGCGCCTGGGGCCAACGTCCTGACTTTC. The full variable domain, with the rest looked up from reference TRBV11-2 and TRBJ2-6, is EAGVAQSPRYKIIEKRQSVAFWCNPISGHATLYWYQQILGQGPKLLIQFQNNGVVDDSQLPKDRFSAERLKGVDSTLKIQPAKLEDSAVYLCASSSPLAPGANVLTFGAGSRLTVL.